This entry is about one TCR beta chain. What antigen it recognizes has not been identified. No much larger clonotype is one base removed from it; base qualities were not supplied. Library method: RT-PCR. The sample was run on an Illumina HiSeq 2500. The raw public reads went through TCRdb reprocessing: fastp at Q25, MiXCR clone calling, in-frame beta chains kept. Each CDR3 protein gets just one entry, which takes the most common genes and DNA from the rows behind it. The sample records about 170,000 distinct CDR3 sequences, approximately 12% of which are singletons. The ten largest clonotypes hold approximately 32% of the sample. The entry originates in a study of response to subunit inactivated influenza vaccine (dated by TCRdb to the late 2010s). Regarding the study in general: Deep quantitative T cell receptor repertoire profiling was used in the study to track responses to a trivalent subunit inactivated influenza vaccine.

The paper as a whole reports these results and caveats: The authors proposed that each seasonal influenza vaccination may bring in only a limited number of new T cells.

The CDR3 runs 13 residues from the cysteine to the phenylalanine. Only CDR3 DNA is held: 39 bases, read in frame from base 1. Trimming at the junction amounts to 7 bases on V and 3 bases on J, and the germline ends lie 12 bases apart. CDR1 and CDR2 were assigned from the germline V gene (reference sequence) as LNHDA and SQIVND. A further study also used this sample, focusing on T cells expressing NK-cell markers. The second study's paper adds: The TCR beta cDNA libraries were made using 5'RACE template switching, a step that added both a universal primer site and unique molecular identifiers. Three sorted T-cell subsets (CD3+CD56+NKG2C+, CD3+CD56+NKG2C- and CD3+CD56-NKG2C+) from several donors had their TCR beta-chain repertoires profiled. Of the eight sequenced donors, seven were found to be HCMV-seropositive and one was found to be HCMV-seronegative. In several experiments an anti-gammadeltaTCR antibody was added to restrict sorting to alphabetaTCR-expressing T cells. For about 6 donors, the dominant CD3+CD56+NKG2C+ clonotypes were among the top 10 CD8+ clonotypes and accounted for roughly 1.0-7.5% of CD8+ T cells. Those dominant clonotypes were again the most abundant among CD3+CD56-NKG2C+ cells in a handful of donors, at roughly 25-60.1%. It remained unclear whether the expanded NKG2C-expressing T cell clones were specific for HCMV antigens. The study sequenced eight donors, all healthy volunteers chosen at random: three men and five women. HCMV serostatus was determined by detecting HCMV-specific IgG in serum with a commercial ELISA kit. Peripheral blood mononuclear cells were isolated from blood by Ficoll density gradient centrifugation. CD4+ and CD8+ T cells were isolated from PBMC by magnetic immunoseparation with Miltenyi isolation kits. Synthesis of cDNA was primed from the TCR beta constant segment and was followed by two consecutive PCR amplification steps. Illumina HiSeq 2000/2500, MiSeq or NextSeq was used to sequence libraries as 2 x 150 bp reads. MIGEC was used to demultiplex reads and group the reads by UMI, and MiTCR was used to assemble and quantify clonotypes. To exclude erroneous sequences, only TCR cDNA sequences supported by at least two reads were retained. The tcR package was used for downstream repertoire analysis, and clonotypes were matched across fractions by CDR3 nucleotide sequence plus V segment. VDJmatch was used to annotate antigen specificity against VDJdb, with one amino acid substitution in CDR3 permitted.

The chain joins TRBV19 to TRBJ1-2; the D gene cannot be resolved reliably. This receptor was obtained from a man aged 50-60 years who received an inactivated influenza vaccine. Donor details come from another sample of the same person, matched by shared clones. The specimen comprised CD8+ T cells sorted from PBMCs, sampled 12 days after vaccination. The bases are TGTGCCAGTAATTCCCCCTGGGACTATGGCTACACCTTC. It encodes CASNSPWDYGYTF.